This T cell receptor beta chain emerged from a study of T-cell reconstitution after alpha-beta-depleted transplantation in children. Whole-study findings and limits: The main origin of T-cell counts and diversity one year after transplant was newly produced T cells. High day-60 TCRbeta diversity in some patients came from surviving recipient T cells and thymic progenitors.

Germline CDR1 reads LGHNA; CDR2 reads YNFKEQ. The CDR3 spans 16 residues. V dropped 4 bases and J dropped 6; count of bases not matched to a gene: 12. It was with unique molecular identifiers that the TCRbeta library was prepared. TCRdb analysed the PCR reads with MiXCR anew, one entry per CDR3 protein. The table has about 980,000 distinct CDR3 sequences, around 30% seen once. This clonotype was observed a handful of times. Antigen specificity is unknown. This chain uses TRBV4-2 with TRBJ2-1; TRBD1 matches 7 bases. The TCR originated in a boy younger than two who had a stem cell transplant for SCID, so the T cells may come from the graft donor. The source material was PBMCs, mostly from graft donor cells, sampled 360 days after TCRalphabeta/CD19-depleted stem cell transplant. DNA for the CDR3: TGTGCCAGCAGCCCCCCCAGGGGGTCCGGAGCCAATGAGCAGTTCTTC. This translates into CASSPPRGSGANEQFF.